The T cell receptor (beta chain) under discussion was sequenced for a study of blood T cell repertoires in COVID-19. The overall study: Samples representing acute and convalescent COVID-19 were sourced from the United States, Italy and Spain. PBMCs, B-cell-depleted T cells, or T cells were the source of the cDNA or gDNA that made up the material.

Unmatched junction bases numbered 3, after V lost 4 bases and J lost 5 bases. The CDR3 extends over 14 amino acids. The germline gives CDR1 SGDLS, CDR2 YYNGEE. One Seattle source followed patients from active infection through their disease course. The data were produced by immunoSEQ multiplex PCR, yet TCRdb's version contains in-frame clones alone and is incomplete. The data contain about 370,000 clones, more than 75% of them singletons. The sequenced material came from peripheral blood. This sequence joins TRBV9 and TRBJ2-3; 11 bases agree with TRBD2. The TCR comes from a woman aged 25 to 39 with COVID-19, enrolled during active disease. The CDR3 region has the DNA TGTGCCAGCAGCCCCGGGACTAGCGGAGATACGCAGTATTTT. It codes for CASSPGTSGDTQYF.